This T cell receptor (beta chain) was recorded in a study of cytomegalovirus exposure and HLA in healthy donors. PCR primers comprised 60 Vbeta and 13 Jbeta primers. Sequencing was performed with immunoSEQ multiplex PCR; in TCRdb, only in-frame clones are kept and a portion is missing. The sample includes over 150,000 clones, around 82% seen only once; the top ten take 0.38%. Germline V gives CDR1 LNHDA, CDR2 SQIVND (reference sequence). V dropped 4 bases and J dropped 0; count of bases not matched to a gene: 6. The CDR3 length is 16 residues. This clone was observed a single time. Input material: PBMCs. The chain carries TRBV19 and TRBJ2-4, with 7 bases identical to TRBD1. The clonotype was recovered from a boy aged 2 to 9 in good health and CMV-seronegative. The CDR3 loop is CASSRDRTLAKNIQYF. DNA for the CDR3: TGTGCCAGTAGTAGGGACAGAACACTAGCCAAAAACATTCAGTACTTC. The complete variable domain, with remaining parts taken from reference TRBV19 and TRBJ2-4, reads DGGITQSPKYLFRKEGQNVTLSCEQNLNHDAMYWYRQDPGQGLRLIYYSQIVNDFQKGDIAEGYSVSREKKESFPLTVTSAQKNPTAFYLCASSRDRTLAKNIQYFGAGTRLSVL.